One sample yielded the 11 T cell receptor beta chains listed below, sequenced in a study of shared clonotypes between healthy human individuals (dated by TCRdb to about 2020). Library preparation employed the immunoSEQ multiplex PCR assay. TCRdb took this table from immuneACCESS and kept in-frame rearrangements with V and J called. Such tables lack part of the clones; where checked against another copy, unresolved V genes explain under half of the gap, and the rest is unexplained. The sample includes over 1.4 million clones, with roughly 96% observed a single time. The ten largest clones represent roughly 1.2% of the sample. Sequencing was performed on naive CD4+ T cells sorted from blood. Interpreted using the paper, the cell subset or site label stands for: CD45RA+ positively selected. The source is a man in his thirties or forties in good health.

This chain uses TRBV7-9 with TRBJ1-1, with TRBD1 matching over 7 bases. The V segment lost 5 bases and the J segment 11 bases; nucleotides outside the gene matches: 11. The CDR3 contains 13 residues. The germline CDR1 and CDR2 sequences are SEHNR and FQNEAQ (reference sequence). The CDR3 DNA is TGTGCCAGCAGCCCCAGGGGGGGGAACATGGCTTTCTTT. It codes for CASSPRGGNMAFF.

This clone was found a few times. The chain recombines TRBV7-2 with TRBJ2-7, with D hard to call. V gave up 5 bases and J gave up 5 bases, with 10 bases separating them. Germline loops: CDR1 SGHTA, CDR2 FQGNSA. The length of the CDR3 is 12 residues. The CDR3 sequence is CASSPPRHEQYF. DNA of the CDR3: TGTGCCAGCAGCCCTCCGAGGCACGAGCAGTACTTC.

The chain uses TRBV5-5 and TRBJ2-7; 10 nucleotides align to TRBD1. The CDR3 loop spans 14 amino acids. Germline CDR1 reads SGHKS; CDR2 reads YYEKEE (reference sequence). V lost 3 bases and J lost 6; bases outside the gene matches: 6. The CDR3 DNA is TGTGCCAGCAGCTCACTGGACAGGGGGGGCGAGCAGTACTTC. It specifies CASSSLDRGGEQYF.

The CDR3 protein is CAFNRPIGETQYF. CDR3 in DNA: TGTGCCTTCAACAGGCCTATAGGAGAGACCCAGTACTTC. V and J are TRBV30 and TRBJ2-5; D possibly corresponds to TRBD1 (5 bases). CDR1 and CDR2 from the germline V gene are GTSNPN and SVGIG (reference sequence). The CDR3 sequence is 13 residues long. Deletions cut 7 bases from V and 4 bases from J, with 16 bases between.

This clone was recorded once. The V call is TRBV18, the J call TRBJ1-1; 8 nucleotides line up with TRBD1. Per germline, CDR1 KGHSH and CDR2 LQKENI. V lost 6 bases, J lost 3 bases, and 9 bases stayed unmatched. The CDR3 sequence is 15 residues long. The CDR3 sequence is CASSRGDRRDTEAFF. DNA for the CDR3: TGTGCCAGCTCTCGTGGGGACAGGAGGGACACTGAAGCTTTCTTT.

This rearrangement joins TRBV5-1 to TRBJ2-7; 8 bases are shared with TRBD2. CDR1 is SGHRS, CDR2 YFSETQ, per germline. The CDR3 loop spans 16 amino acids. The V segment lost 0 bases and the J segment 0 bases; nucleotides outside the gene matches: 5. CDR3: CASSLALADFSYEQYF. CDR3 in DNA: TGCGCCAGCAGCTTGGCACTAGCGGATTTCTCCTACGAGCAGTACTTC.

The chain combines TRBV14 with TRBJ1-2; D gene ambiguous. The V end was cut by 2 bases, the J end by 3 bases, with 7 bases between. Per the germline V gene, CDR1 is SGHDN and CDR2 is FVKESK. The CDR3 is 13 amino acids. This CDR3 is CASSQPVYYGYTF. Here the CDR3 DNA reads TGTGCCAGCAGCCAACCCGTATACTATGGCTACACCTTC.

CDR3 loop: CATREDTSQPQHF. CDR3 in DNA: TGTGCCACCAGAGAGGATACGTCTCAGCCCCAGCATTTT. The chain uses TRBV15 and TRBJ1-5, with D unresolved. Germline CDR1 is LNHNV and CDR2 is YYDKDF (reference sequence). The CDR3 has 13 amino acids. The V end lost 6 bases, the J end lost 6 bases, and 12 bases lay between the germline ends.

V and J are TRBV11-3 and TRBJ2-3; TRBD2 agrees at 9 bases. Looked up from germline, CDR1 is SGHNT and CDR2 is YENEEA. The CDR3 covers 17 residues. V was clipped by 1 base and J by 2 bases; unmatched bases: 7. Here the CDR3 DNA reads TGTGCCAGCAGCTTAGGAGCAGCGGGAGGTTCCACAGATACGCAGTATTTT. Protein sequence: CASSLGAAGGSTDTQYF.

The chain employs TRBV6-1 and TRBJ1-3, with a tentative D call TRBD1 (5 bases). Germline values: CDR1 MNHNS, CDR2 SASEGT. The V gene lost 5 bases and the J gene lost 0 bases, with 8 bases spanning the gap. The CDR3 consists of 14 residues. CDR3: CASSIDSSGNTIYF. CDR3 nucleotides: TGTGCCAGCAGTATCGACAGCTCTGGAAACACCATATATTTT.

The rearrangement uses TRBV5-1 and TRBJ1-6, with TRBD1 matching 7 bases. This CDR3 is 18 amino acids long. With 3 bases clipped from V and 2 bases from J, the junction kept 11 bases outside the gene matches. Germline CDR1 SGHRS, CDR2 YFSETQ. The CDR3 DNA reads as TGCGCCAGCAGCTCCGGGACAGCAAGAATTACCTATAATTCACCCCTCCACTTT. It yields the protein CASSSGTARITYNSPLHF.